Below are 25 T cell receptor beta chains sequenced from a single sample in a study of T cells in Graves' hyperthyroidism and ophthalmopathy. The source material, RNA transcripts, was used to amplify TCR beta CDR3 regions. Using the HTBI primer set, a first-round RT-PCR was run on the TCR CDR3. TCRdb re-called the multiplex PCR reads with MiXCR, one entry per CDR3 protein. The table has 250,000 or so distinct CDR3 sequences, roughly 15% seen once. The sample was blood. Receptors were obtained from a woman aged 50 to 60 with Graves' hyperthyroidism that later progressed to Graves' ophthalmopathy.

This clonotype was seen at least ten times. CDR3 bases: TGTGCCAGCAGTGAAGCGGTTGGTTCACCCCTCCACTTT. Translation gives CASSEAVGSPLHF. The chain employs TRBV6-1 and TRBJ1-6, with no clear D. The CDR3 has 13 residues. Trimming shortened V by 0 bases and J by 9 bases, and 6 bases separated the two germline ends. CDR1 is MNHNS, CDR2 SASEGT, per germline.

This clonotype was seen ten or more times. V gene TRBV29-1 combines with J gene TRBJ1-1; TRBD1 is a possible D gene (5 bases). The germline V gene has CDR1 SQVTM and CDR2 ANQGSEA. The germline V and J ends were trimmed by 7 bases and 8 bases, with 20 bases remaining between them. The CDR3 has 13 amino acids. The CDR3 DNA sequence: TGCAGCGCCTGGTCACAGGTACCTCCAGAAGCTTTCTTT. Encoded protein: CSAWSQVPPEAFF.

This clonotype was counted ten times or more. The chain combines TRBV6-2 or TRBV6-3 with TRBJ2-3, with D unclear. The CDR3 spans 15 residues. Germline V gene sequence: CDR1 MNHEY, CDR2 SVGEGT. Trimming took off 1 base at V and 0 bases at J, with 8 bases between the two ends. Written as DNA, the CDR3 is TGTGCCAGCAGTTACTTGTCCCGGAGCACAGATACGCAGTATTTT. Encoded protein: CASSYLSRSTDTQYF.

This clonotype was seen ten or more times. The V and J genes are TRBV6-1 and TRBJ2-4; possible D gene TRBD1, 6 bases. The CDR3 has 13 amino acids. Looked up from germline, CDR1 is MNHNS and CDR2 is SASEGT. V was clipped by 7 bases and J by 8 bases, with 15 bases between them. The CDR3 DNA is TGTGCCAGCATACAGGGTGTGCCAGACATTCAGTACTTC. Amino acid sequence: CASIQGVPDIQYF.

Ten or more counts support this clonotype. The chain employs TRBV2 and TRBJ2-1; D is undetermined. The V gene's germline CDR1 is SNHLY and CDR2 FYNNEI. Trimming cost V 2 bases and J 7 bases, with 3 bases left between them. This CDR3 has 11 amino acids. Here the CDR3 DNA reads TGTGCCAGCAGTGAAATAAATGAGCAGTTCTTC. This gives the protein CASSEINEQFF.

In this sample, this clonotype turned up many times. The chain links TRBV28 to TRBJ2-5; 7 positions match TRBD1. The J segment lost 5 bases and the V segment lost 5 bases, leaving 8 bases of the junction unmatched. This CDR3 region has 14 residues. Germline lookup yields CDR1 MDHEN and CDR2 SYDVKM. The CDR3 loop is CASSAQGLGETQYF. CDR3 coding DNA: TGTGCCAGCAGTGCACAGGGGCTTGGCGAGACCCAGTACTTC.

This clonotype occurred many times. The chain uses TRBV20-1 and TRBJ1-1; 7 bases map to TRBD1. The CDR3 runs to 12 residues. Germline V CDR1 and CDR2: DFQATT, SNEGSKA (reference sequence). V gave up 3 bases and J gave up 6 bases; unmatched junction bases: 4. The CDR3 region has the DNA TGCAGTGCTAGCCAGGGGGACTCTGAAGCTTTCTTT. Protein product: CSASQGDSEAFF.

This clonotype was observed at least ten times. V and J are TRBV4-2 and TRBJ1-5; 8 bases agree with TRBD1. Germline V gene sequence: CDR1 LGHNA, CDR2 YNFKEQ. The CDR3 has 15 residues. Trimming cost V 0 bases and J 4 bases; bases outside gene matches: 2. The CDR3 loop is CASSQDGQGNQPQHF. CDR3 nucleotides: TGTGCCAGCAGCCAAGATGGACAGGGAAATCAGCCCCAGCATTTT.

This clonotype has ten or more counts. The rearrangement links TRBV7-9 to TRBJ2-1; 15 bases agree with TRBD2. Germline-derived CDR1 and CDR2 are SEHNR and FQNEAQ (reference sequence). The V segment lost 2 bases and the J segment 12 bases; nucleotides outside the gene matches: 11. CDR3 length equals 17 residues. The CDR3: CASSLTGGTSGRKVQFF. The CDR3 nucleotides are TGTGCCAGCAGCTTAACCGGAGGGACTAGCGGGAGGAAAGTGCAGTTCTTC.

This clonotype has at least ten counts. The chain is built from TRBV11-2 and TRBJ2-7; the match to TRBD1 covers 11 bases. Germline V CDR1 and CDR2: SGHAT, FQNNGV. J was trimmed by 3 bases and V by 1 base; bases with no gene match: 2. CDR3 length equals 15 residues. Here the CDR3 reads CASSLAGTGGYEQYF. As DNA, the CDR3 is TGTGCCAGCAGCTTAGCCGGGACAGGGGGCTACGAGCAGTACTTC.

The chain has TRBV27 and TRBJ1-3; D is possibly TRBD1 (5 bases). Trimming took off 4 bases at V and 4 bases at J, with 17 bases between the two ends. Germline V gives CDR1 MNHEY, CDR2 SMNVEV (reference sequence). The CDR3 has 16 residues. CDR3 nucleotides: TGTGCCAGCAGTTCGACCGGGACCCGGAGGGGAAACACCATATATTTT. This translates into CASSSTGTRRGNTIYF.

This clonotype was seen many times. For the CDR3, the DNA is TGTGCCAGCAGCTTATCGGGCTCGTATGAAAAACTGTTTTTT. Translated, it gives CASSLSGSYEKLFF. This chain links TRBV7-6 with TRBJ1-4; D remains unclear. The germline V gene encodes CDR1 SGHVS and CDR2 FNYEAQ. V lost 2 bases, J lost 6 bases, and 10 bases lay in between. The CDR3 contains 14 residues.

This clonotype was observed many times. The chain carries TRBV11-2 and TRBJ2-6; no clear D. V lost 4 bases, J lost 0 bases, and 19 bases lay in between. The CDR3 runs to 19 residues. CDR1 is SGHAT, CDR2 FQNNGV, per germline. The CDR3 DNA reads TGTGCCAGCAGCTCCTCCGGGTCCCTCTCGTCCTCTGGGGCCAACGTCCTGACTTTC. Its translation is CASSSSGSLSSSGANVLTF.

This clonotype was detected ten times or more. V is TRBV28 and J is TRBJ1-6; no reliable D call. Germline CDR1 reads MDHEN; CDR2 reads SYDVKM. The CDR3 contains 16 residues. V lost 7 bases and J 7 bases, leaving 20 bases between the germline ends. CDR3 bases: TGTGCCAGCAAAAATTGGGCCCCTAAAAGGAATTCACCCCTCCACTTT. It encodes CASKNWAPKRNSPLHF.

This clonotype was counted at least ten times. The chain carries TRBV28 and TRBJ2-1; TRBD2 matches 13 bases. Trimming at V came to 5 bases and at J to 0 bases, leaving 10 bases not matched to a gene. CDR1 and CDR2 (germline): MDHEN, SYDVKM. There are 19 residues in the CDR3. The CDR3 is CASSILSGLAGPSYNEQFF. In nucleotides, the CDR3 is TGTGCCAGCAGTATACTCTCGGGACTAGCGGGACCCTCCTACAATGAGCAGTTCTTC. Together with reference TRBV28 and TRBJ2-1, the CDR3 gives the full variable domain: DVKVTQSSRYLVKRTGEKVFLECVQDMDHENMFWYRQDPGLGLRLIYFSYDVKMKEKGDIPEGYSVSREKKERFSLILESASTNQTSMYLCASSILSGLAGPSYNEQFFGPGTRLTVL.

In this sample, this clonotype turned up many times. This chain links TRBV12-3 or TRBV12-4 with TRBJ1-5; tentative D call: TRBD1 (6 bases). With 1 base removed from V and 7 bases from J, the gap between germline ends came to 11 bases. The CDR3 runs to 14 residues. The CDR3 sequence is CASSLDRVRQPQHF. CDR3 coding DNA: TGTGCCAGCAGTTTAGACAGGGTCAGACAGCCCCAGCATTTT.

This CDR3 is CASSPSLRESSYNSPLHF. CDR3 nucleotides: TGTGCCAGCAGCCCCTCCCTAAGGGAAAGCTCCTATAATTCACCCCTCCACTTT. The V and J genes are TRBV7-8 and TRBJ1-6; no definite D call. Looked up from germline, CDR1 is SGHVS and CDR2 is FQNEAQ. CDR3 length equals 18 residues. The germline V and J ends were trimmed by 5 bases and 0 bases, with 17 bases remaining between them.

The V gene is TRBV10-3, the J gene TRBJ2-5; D is unclear. This CDR3 is built from 13 residues. Per the germline V gene, CDR1 is ENHRY and CDR2 is SYGVKD. V was clipped by 2 bases and J by 1 base, with 5 bases between them. The CDR3 DNA reads as TGTGCCATCAGTGAGGTGGCCCAAGAGACCCAGTACTTC. This sequence encodes CAISEVAQETQYF.

This clonotype was counted ten times or more. The V call is TRBV7-3, the J call TRBJ2-1; 14 bases line up with TRBD2. The CDR3 is made up of 15 amino acids. V lost 4 bases, J lost 7 bases, and 3 bases stayed unmatched. Looked up from germline, CDR1 is SGHTA and CDR2 is FQGTGA. The CDR3 coding sequence is TGTGCCAGCAGCTCGGGACTAGCGGGAGTGAATGAGCAGTTCTTC. It specifies CASSSGLAGVNEQFF.

This clonotype was counted a few times. One end of the junction fails to match germline, which may point to a read error. The rearrangement uses TRBV28 and TRBJ2-1; 7 nucleotides line up with TRBD2. The length of the CDR3 is 13 residues. Germline CDR1 reads MDHEN; CDR2 reads SYDVKM. CDR3 sequence reads: CASSLPVGREQVF. The CDR3 nucleotides read TGTGCCAGCAGTTTACCGGTCGGGCGGGAGCAGGTCTTC.

This clonotype was recorded at least ten times. The CDR3 sequence: CSVYPLPNNEQFF. The CDR3 DNA sequence: TGCAGCGTTTACCCACTACCTAACAATGAGCAGTTCTTC. The J gene is TRBJ2-1, the V gene TRBV29-1; unclear D gene. Trimming left V 5 bases short and J 5 bases short, with 13 bases between. This CDR3 spans 13 amino acids. Germline V gene lookup returns CDR1 SQVTM and CDR2 ANQGSEA.

The rearrangement uses TRBV15 and TRBJ2-2, with 8 bases identical to TRBD1. The CDR3 sequence is 16 residues long. The germline CDR1 and CDR2 sequences are LNHNV and YYDKDF (reference sequence). V trimming: 0 bases; J trimming: 6 bases; junction bases outside the gene matches: 6. CDR3 in amino acids: CATSRERDRPPGELFF. Here the CDR3 DNA reads TGTGCCACCAGCAGAGAGAGGGACAGGCCCCCCGGGGAGCTGTTTTTT.

This clonotype was seen many times. A read error may produce the germline difference seen at one junction end. The chain uses TRBV29-1 and TRBJ2-4; a weak D match, TRBD1 (6 bases). The CDR3 has 12 residues. Germline CDR1 SQVTM, CDR2 ANQGSEA. For the CDR3, the DNA is TGCAGCTTTGAGGGGGTGGCAAACATTCAGTACTTC. It yields the protein CSFEGVANIQYF.

The V call is TRBV6-1, the J call TRBJ2-5, with 7 bases matching TRBD1. V trimming: 8 bases; J trimming: 5 bases; junction bases outside the gene matches: 2. The CDR3 length is 11 residues. Germline V gives CDR1 MNHNS, CDR2 SASEGT. CDR3 nucleotide sequence: TGTGCCAGCGAGGGGGCGGAGACCCAGTACTTC. It codes for CASEGAETQYF.

The chain joins TRBV7-9 to TRBJ2-5, with D hard to call. Trimming pared 3 bases from V and 8 bases from J, leaving 10 bases between. This CDR3 is built from 12 residues. Per germline, CDR1 SEHNR and CDR2 FQNEAQ (reference sequence). CDR3 protein: CASSFPEITQYF. The CDR3 nucleotides are TGTGCCAGCAGCTTCCCAGAAATCACCCAGTACTTC. Full variable domain (rest looked up from reference TRBV7-9 and TRBJ2-5): DTGVSQNPRHKITKRGQNVTFRCDPISEHNRLYWYRQTLGQGPEFLTYFQNEAQLEKSRLLSDRFSAERPKGSFSTLEIQRTEQGDSAMYLCASSFPEITQYFGPGTRLLVL.